The 7 T cell receptor beta chains reported below all come from one sample, sequenced in a study of T cell changes during pregnancy in multiple sclerosis. Sequencing was performed with immunoSEQ multiplex PCR; in TCRdb, only in-frame clones are kept and a portion is missing. Of 40,000 to 45,000 clones listed, around 90% were seen once; the top ten hold approximately 1%. The material was CD4+ T cells from peripheral blood mononuclear cells, obtained after pregnancy. Receptor source: a female donor with multiple sclerosis, enrolled in a pregnancy study.

The rearrangement links TRBV7-8 to TRBJ1-1; no reliable D call. Germline V gives CDR1 SGHVS, CDR2 FQNEAQ. This CDR3 is 14 amino acids long. Trimming pared 5 bases from V and 4 bases from J, leaving 14 bases between. The CDR3 protein is CASSPGGSITEAFF. The CDR3 DNA reads TGTGCCAGCAGCCCAGGAGGCAGTATCACTGAAGCTTTCTTT.

The chain recombines TRBV18 with TRBJ1-6; possible D gene TRBD1, 6 bases. V gave up 4 bases and J gave up 0 bases, with 16 bases separating them. This CDR3 region has 18 residues. Looked up from germline, CDR1 is KGHSH and CDR2 is LQKENI. CDR3 loop: CASSLQGRTSSYNSPLHF. Written as DNA, the CDR3 is TGTGCCAGCTCACTCCAGGGGCGGACTAGCTCCTATAATTCACCCCTCCACTTT.

This chain joins TRBV7-2 and TRBJ2-3; possibly TRBD2 for D (5 bases). Between the trimmed V and J ends, which lost 4 bases and 3 bases, there was a span of 17 bases. From germline, CDR1 is SGHTA and CDR2 FQGNSA. CDR3 size: 16 residues. The chain's CDR3 is CASSSLEGWWTDTQYF. The DNA of the CDR3 is TGTGCCAGCAGCTCCCTTGAGGGTTGGTGGACAGATACGCAGTATTTT.

Concerning this clone: The same CDR3 also results from other DNA sequences found in this sample. V gene TRBV28 combines with J gene TRBJ1-5; D unresolved. The V gene lost 8 bases and the J gene lost 6 bases, with 11 bases spanning the gap. Germline V gives CDR1 MDHEN, CDR2 SYDVKM. CDR3 length: 12 residues. The CDR3 reads CASSLRGQPQHF. The DNA for the CDR3 is TGTGCCAGCTCCCTTCGGGGTCAGCCCCAGCATTTT.

This chain connects TRBV30 to TRBJ2-1, with a tentative D call TRBD1 (6 bases). The CDR3 extends over 15 amino acids. The V end was cut by 2 bases, the J end by 6 bases, with 17 bases between. CDR1 is GTSNPN, CDR2 SVGIG, per germline (reference sequence). The CDR3 DNA follows: TGTGCCTGGAGTAGGATGGGGGCGTTCATCAATGAGCAGTTCTTC. It is translated as CAWSRMGAFINEQFF. Using reference TRBV30 and TRBJ2-1 for the parts outside the CDR3, the full variable domain is SQTIHQWPATLVQPVGSPLSLECTVEGTSNPNLYWYRQAAGRGLQLLFYSVGIGQISSEVPQNLSASRPQDRQFILSSKKLLLSDSGFYLCAWSRMGAFINEQFFGPGTRLTVL.

This clone was counted a single time. The chain is built from TRBV7-2 and TRBJ2-3, with TRBD2 as a possible D gene (5 bases). The CDR3 runs 14 residues. Germline values: CDR1 SGHTA, CDR2 FQGNSA. V was cut by 6 bases and J by 1 base, with 11 bases left in between. CDR3 region: CASSLSSGTDTQYF. In DNA, the CDR3 is TGTGCCAGCAGTCTAAGTAGCGGCACAGATACGCAGTATTTT.

The chain uses TRBV27 and TRBJ2-5; 10 positions agree with TRBD2. The CDR3 consists of 19 residues. J gave up 2 bases and V 1 base, and 13 bases lay outside the gene matches. Germline V gene lookup returns CDR1 MNHEY and CDR2 SMNVEV (reference sequence). Written as DNA, the CDR3 is TGTGCCAGCAGTTTATGGGCGGTGGGGGCTAGCGGGGGACAAGAGACCCAGTACTTC. Its protein is CASSLWAVGASGGQETQYF.